This TCR beta chain is from a study of sequential checkpoint blockade in melanoma. In the study overall: Both treatment sequences were followed by maintenance nivolumab. About two dozen patients had tumor biopsies before treatment and at week 13. TCRβ was sequenced from DNA of 91 pretreatment tumors.

Method: immunoSEQ multiplex PCR; TCRdb's copy keeps in-frame clones and lacks some. The sample lists approximately 5,000 clones; under 30% were seen once. Described treatment: randomized to nivolumab then ipilimumab (arm A) or the reverse (arm B). CDR3 size: 16 residues. Germline CDR1 and CDR2: MNHGY and SAAAGT. Trimming pared 0 bases from V and 11 bases from J, leaving 17 bases between. The chain couples TRBV6-8 to TRBJ1-6; perhaps TRBD1 as D (5 bases). Sequenced here: tumor tissue (inferred from file names), sampled from a patient given nivolumab and ipilimumab in sequence. The source of this sequence is a human donor with melanoma. This CDR3 is CASSYSGPQGSTPLHF. Here the CDR3 DNA reads TGTGCCAGCAGTTACTCAGGCCCGCAGGGCTCCACACCCCTCCACTTT.